This T cell receptor beta chain came from a study of OX40 agonist ivuxolimab in advanced cancers. Study at large: Across the patients, intravenous ivuxolimab was delivered every 2 weeks at 0.01 to 10 mg/kg. In three patients, partial responses were observed, one with hepatocellular carcinoma and two with cutaneous melanoma. Study-level results: The antigens recognized by the expanded peripheral T cells, that is their antigen specificity, were not determined.

Only in-frame clones appear in the TCRdb table, and some are missing; sequencing was by immunoSEQ multiplex PCR. The sample has 3,000 to 3,500 clones, less than 85% seen once; the top ten hold about 85%. This clone was seen at least ten times. What it binds is not known. V lost 5 bases and J lost 7; bases outside the gene matches: 7. Germline V CDR1 and CDR2: SEHNR, FQNEAQ (reference sequence). The CDR3 is made up of 14 amino acids. Sample: CD4+ or CD8+ T cells sorted from blood, taken in a trial of the OX40 agonist ivuxolimab. This clonotype was sampled from an adult with an advanced solid tumor such as melanoma, head and neck, liver or kidney cancer. The chain employs TRBV7-9 and TRBJ2-1; 8 positions match TRBD2. The DNA of the CDR3 is TGTGCCAGCAGCGGGGCCCGGGGGGGGAATGAGCAGTTCTTC. Its protein is CASSGARGGNEQFF.